This paragraph covers one T cell receptor (beta chain) sequence. The RNA, about 0.5 to 1 ug, was put through reverse transcription using random hexamers. One entry per CDR3 protein, called by TCRdb with MiXCR from the immunoSEQ multiplex PCR reads. Found here are 200,000 to 250,000 distinct CDR3 sequences, roughly 90% of them singletons; the top ten hold roughly 0.15%. The record originates from a study of CD8 T cells in Susac syndrome. From blood CD8+ and CD4+ T cells, the TCR beta chain was sequenced. Germline CDR1 and CDR2: SGHDN and FVKESK. V was pared by 1 base and J by 1 base, with 8 bases between. The CDR3 length is 15 residues.

Sequenced sample: CD8+ T cells from PBMCs. This TCR came from a human donor with multiple sclerosis. The chain is built from TRBV14 and TRBJ2-1; D is undetermined. The CDR3 bases are TGTGCCAGCAGCCAAGGATTCGGTTCCTACAATGAGCAGTTCTTC. This gives the protein CASSQGFGSYNEQFF.